Sequencing of this T cell receptor beta chain was carried out in a study of OX40 agonist ivuxolimab in advanced cancers. At the level of the study: The study enrolled dose-escalation patients with hepatocellular carcinoma, melanoma, renal cell or head and neck cancer. From roughly 20 to 79 years was the age range, with a mean of approximately 63 years, and around 80% were male. The study, taken as a whole, reports: Low levels of normalized T-cell clonal expansion also appeared in some nonresponders. Both blood CD4+ and CD8+ T cells showed clonal growth by week 6 at 0.1 to 3.0 mg/kg.

This clone was found once. Its antigen is as yet unknown. The CDR3 totals 15 residues. Germline V gene sequence: CDR1 SGDLS, CDR2 YYNGEE. J gave up 5 bases and V 2 bases, and 8 bases lay outside the gene matches. Sequencing used immunoSEQ multiplex PCR; TCRdb keeps in-frame clones, though not all of them. This repertoire shows 55,000 to 90,000 clones, 65% to 85% found once; its top ten account for approximately 1.1%. This clonotype was sampled from an adult with an advanced solid tumor such as melanoma, head and neck, liver or kidney cancer. The genes are TRBV9 and TRBJ2-7; 9 bases are shared with TRBD1. The specimen was CD4+ or CD8+ T cells sorted from blood, collected in a trial of the OX40 agonist ivuxolimab. Here the CDR3 reads CASSVRDRDSDEQYF. CDR3 nucleotides: TGTGCCAGCAGCGTCCGGGACAGGGACAGCGACGAGCAGTACTTC.